These 4 T cell receptor beta chains share one sample of origin, sequenced in a study of CD8+ T cells in alopecia areata (dated by TCRdb to between 2017 and 2018). Libraries came from the immunoSEQ multiplex PCR assay. To provide template for TCR sequencing, every sample had RNA extracted and reverse transcribed into cDNA. Imported from immuneACCESS, the table was reduced by TCRdb to in-frame sequences with V and J called. These copies leave out some clones; in studies compared against another copy, an unresolved V gene accounts for under half, and the cause of the remainder is not known. Here the sample has roughly 200,000 clones; 40% to 55% occur a single time. The ten largest account for approximately 2.9% of the sample. Read against the paper, the sample's treatment or condition label means: oral pan-JAK inhibitor, 5-10 mg twice daily. The starting material was CD4+ T cells sorted from blood, obtained at approximately week 39, from a patient treated with tofacitinib. The receptors stem from a human donor with alopecia areata.

The chain links TRBV6-6 to TRBJ1-1; D unclear. This CDR3 is built from 14 residues. CDR1 MNHNY and CDR2 SVGAGI come from the germline V gene (reference sequence). V gave up 6 bases and J gave up 0 bases, with 11 bases separating them. The CDR3 coding sequence is TGTGCCAGCAGCTCCGAGAGATTGAACACTGAAGCTTTCTTT. It encodes CASSSERLNTEAFF.

V gene TRBV30 combines with J gene TRBJ1-2; TRBD1 is a possible D gene (6 bases). Germline V gene sequence: CDR1 GTSNPN, CDR2 SVGIG (reference sequence). The V end was cut by 2 bases, the J end by 0 bases, with 10 bases between. The CDR3 spans 14 residues. The CDR3, as DNA: TGTGCCTGGAGTCTTGACAGGACTAACTATGGCTACACCTTC. Residues: CAWSLDRTNYGYTF.

V usage is TRBV7-9 and J usage is TRBJ2-4, with no clear D. Trimming stripped 1 base from V and 13 bases from J, with 11 bases between. The CDR3 has 12 residues. CDR1 and CDR2 from the germline V gene are SEHNR and FQNEAQ (reference sequence). The DNA of the CDR3 is TGTGCCAGCAGCTTAGGGGCTAGTTGGCAGTACTTC. It is translated as CASSLGASWQYF.

In its sample, this clone was seen a few times. The chain joins TRBV15 to TRBJ2-5; D might be TRBD1 or TRBD2, each matching 5 bases. Per the germline V gene, CDR1 is LNHNV and CDR2 is YYDKDF (reference sequence). This CDR3 contains 16 residues. Deletions cut 0 bases from V and 4 bases from J, with 15 bases between. The CDR3 sequence is CATSREGTASGETQYF. DNA for the CDR3: TGTGCCACCAGCAGAGAGGGGACGGCGAGCGGAGAGACCCAGTACTTC.